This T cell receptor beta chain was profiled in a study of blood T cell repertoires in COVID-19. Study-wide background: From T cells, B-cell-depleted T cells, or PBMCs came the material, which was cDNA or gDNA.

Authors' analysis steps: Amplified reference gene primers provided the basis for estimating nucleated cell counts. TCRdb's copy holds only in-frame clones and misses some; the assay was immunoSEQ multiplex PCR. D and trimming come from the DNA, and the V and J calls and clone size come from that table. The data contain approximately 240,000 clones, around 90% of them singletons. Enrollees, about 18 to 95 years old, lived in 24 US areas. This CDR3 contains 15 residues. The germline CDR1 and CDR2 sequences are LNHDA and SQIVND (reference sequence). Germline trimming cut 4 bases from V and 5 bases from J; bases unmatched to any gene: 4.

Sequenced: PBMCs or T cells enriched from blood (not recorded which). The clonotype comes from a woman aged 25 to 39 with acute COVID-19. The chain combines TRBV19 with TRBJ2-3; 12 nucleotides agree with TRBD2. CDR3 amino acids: CASSRLAGVGDTQYF. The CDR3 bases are TGTGCCAGTAGTAGACTAGCGGGGGTGGGAGATACGCAGTATTTT.